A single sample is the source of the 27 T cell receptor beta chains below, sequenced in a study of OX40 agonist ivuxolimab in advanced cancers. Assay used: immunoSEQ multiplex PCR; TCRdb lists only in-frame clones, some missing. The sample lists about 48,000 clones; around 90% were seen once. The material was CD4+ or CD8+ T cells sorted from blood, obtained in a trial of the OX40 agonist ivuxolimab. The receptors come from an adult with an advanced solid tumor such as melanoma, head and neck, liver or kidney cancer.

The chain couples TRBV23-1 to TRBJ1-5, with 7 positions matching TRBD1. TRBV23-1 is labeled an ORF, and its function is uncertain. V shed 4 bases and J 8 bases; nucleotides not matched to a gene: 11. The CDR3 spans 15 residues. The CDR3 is CASSPTGFQKKPQHF. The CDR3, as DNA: TGCGCCAGCAGTCCGACAGGGTTTCAGAAGAAGCCCCAGCATTTT.

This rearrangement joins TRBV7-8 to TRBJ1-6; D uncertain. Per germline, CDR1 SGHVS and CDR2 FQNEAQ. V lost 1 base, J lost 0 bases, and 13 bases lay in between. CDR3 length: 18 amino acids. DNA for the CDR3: TGTGCCAGCAGCTTAGAACTGATCCAGACCTCCTATAATTCACCCCTCCACTTT. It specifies CASSLELIQTSYNSPLHF.

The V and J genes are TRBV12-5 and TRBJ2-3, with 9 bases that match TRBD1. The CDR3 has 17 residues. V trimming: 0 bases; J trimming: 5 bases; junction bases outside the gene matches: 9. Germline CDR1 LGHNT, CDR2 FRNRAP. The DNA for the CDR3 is TGTGCTAGTGGTTTGGTACCCGGGACAGGGAATCAAGATACGCAGTATTTT. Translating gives CASGLVPGTGNQDTQYF.

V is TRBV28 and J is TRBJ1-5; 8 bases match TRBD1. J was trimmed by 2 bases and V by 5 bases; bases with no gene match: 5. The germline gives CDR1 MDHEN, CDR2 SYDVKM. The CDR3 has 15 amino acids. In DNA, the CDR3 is TGTGCCAGCAGTCGACCGGGACAGGGCAATCAGCCCCAGCATTTT. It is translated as CASSRPGQGNQPQHF.

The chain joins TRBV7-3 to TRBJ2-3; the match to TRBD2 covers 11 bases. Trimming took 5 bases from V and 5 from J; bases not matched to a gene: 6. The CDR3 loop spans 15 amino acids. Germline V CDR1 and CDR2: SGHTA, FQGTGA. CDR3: CASSPTSGAGDTQYF. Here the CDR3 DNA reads TGTGCCAGCAGCCCGACTAGCGGGGCCGGAGATACGCAGTATTTT. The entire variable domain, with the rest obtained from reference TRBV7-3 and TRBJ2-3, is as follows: GAGVSQTPSNKVTEKGKYVELRCDPISGHTALYWYRQSLGQGPEFLIYFQGTGAADDSGLPNDRFFAVRPEGSVSTLKIQRTERGDSAVYLCASSPTSGAGDTQYFGPGTRLTVL.

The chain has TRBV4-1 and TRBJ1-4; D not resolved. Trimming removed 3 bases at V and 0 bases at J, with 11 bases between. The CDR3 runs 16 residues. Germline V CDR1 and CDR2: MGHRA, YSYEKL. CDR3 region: CASSQEPVATNEKLFF. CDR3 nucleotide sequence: TGCGCCAGCAGCCAGGAACCAGTTGCAACTAATGAAAAACTGTTTTTT.

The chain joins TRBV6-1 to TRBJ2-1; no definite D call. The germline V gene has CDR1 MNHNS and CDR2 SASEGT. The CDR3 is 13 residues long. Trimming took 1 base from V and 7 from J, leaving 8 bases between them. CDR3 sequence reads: CASSEDERNEQFF. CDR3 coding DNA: TGTGCCAGCAGTGAAGACGAAAGGAATGAGCAGTTCTTC.

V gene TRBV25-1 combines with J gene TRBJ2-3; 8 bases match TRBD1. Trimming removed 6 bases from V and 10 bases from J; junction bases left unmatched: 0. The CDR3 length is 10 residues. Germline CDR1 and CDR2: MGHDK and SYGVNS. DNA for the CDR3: TGTGCCAGCAGACAGGGGGCGCAGTATTTT. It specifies CASRQGAQYF.

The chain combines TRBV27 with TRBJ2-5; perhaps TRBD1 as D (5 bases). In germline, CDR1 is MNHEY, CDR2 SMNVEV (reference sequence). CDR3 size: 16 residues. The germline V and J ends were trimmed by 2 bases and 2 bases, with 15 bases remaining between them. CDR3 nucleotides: TGTGCCAGCAGTTTAAAGCAGGGATGGGGTCAAGAGACCCAGTACTTC. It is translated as CASSLKQGWGQETQYF.

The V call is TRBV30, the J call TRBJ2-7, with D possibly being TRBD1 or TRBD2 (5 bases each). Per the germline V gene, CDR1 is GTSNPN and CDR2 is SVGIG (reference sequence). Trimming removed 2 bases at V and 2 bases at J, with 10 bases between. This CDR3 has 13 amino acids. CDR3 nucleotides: TGTGCCTGGAGTCCGGGGCCCGCCTACGAGCAGTACTTC. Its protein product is CAWSPGPAYEQYF.

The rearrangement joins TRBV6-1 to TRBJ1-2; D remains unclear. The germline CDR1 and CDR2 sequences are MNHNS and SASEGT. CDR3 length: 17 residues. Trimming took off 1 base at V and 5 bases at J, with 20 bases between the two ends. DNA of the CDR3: TGTGCCAGCAGTGAAGACTGGGCATTCCCAATGGGGTATGGCTACACCTTC. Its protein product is CASSEDWAFPMGYGYTF.

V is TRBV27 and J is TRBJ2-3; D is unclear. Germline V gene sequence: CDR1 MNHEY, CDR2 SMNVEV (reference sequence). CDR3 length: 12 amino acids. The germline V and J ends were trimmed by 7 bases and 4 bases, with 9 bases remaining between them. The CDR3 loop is CASTDPSDTQYF. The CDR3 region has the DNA TGTGCCAGCACCGACCCCTCAGATACGCAGTATTTT.

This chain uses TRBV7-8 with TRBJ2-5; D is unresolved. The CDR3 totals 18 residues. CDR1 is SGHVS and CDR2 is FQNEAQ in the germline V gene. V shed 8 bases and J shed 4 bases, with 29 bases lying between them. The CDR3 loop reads CASRRSTLLYLRGETQYF. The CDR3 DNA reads TGTGCCAGCCGCCGATCCACCCTCCTCTACCTCCGAGGAGAGACCCAGTACTTC.

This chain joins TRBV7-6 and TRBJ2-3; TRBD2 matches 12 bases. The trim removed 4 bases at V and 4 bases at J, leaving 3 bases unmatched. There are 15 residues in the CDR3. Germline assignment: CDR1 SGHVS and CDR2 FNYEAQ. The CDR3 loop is CASSSSGGAADTQYF. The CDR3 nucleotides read TGTGCCAGCAGCTCTAGCGGGGGGGCGGCAGATACGCAGTATTTT.

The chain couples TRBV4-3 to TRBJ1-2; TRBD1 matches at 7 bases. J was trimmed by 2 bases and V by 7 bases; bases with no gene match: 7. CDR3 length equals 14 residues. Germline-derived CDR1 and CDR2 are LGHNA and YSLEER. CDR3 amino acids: CASTDTRGNYGYTF. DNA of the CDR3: TGCGCCAGCACTGACACCAGGGGGAACTATGGCTACACCTTC.

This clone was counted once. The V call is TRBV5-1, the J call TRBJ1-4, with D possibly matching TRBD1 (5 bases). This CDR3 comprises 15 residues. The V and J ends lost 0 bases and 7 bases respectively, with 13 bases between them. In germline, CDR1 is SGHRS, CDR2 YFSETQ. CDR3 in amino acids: CASSLGDGGSEKLFF. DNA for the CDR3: TGCGCCAGCAGCTTGGGGGACGGAGGGAGTGAAAAACTGTTTTTT. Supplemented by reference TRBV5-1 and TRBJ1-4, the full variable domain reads KAGVTQTPRYLIKTRGQQVTLSCSPISGHRSVSWYQQTPGQGLQFLFEYFSETQRNKGNFPGRFSGRQFSNSRSEMNVSTLELGDSALYLCASSLGDGGSEKLFFGSGTQLSVL.

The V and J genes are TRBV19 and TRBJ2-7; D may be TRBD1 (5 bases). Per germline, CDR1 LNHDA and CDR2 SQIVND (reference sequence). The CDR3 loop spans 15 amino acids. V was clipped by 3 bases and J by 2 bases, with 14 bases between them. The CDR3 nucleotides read TGTGCCAGTAGTATCGAACAGGCCAGCCCCTACGAGCAGTACTTC. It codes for CASSIEQASPYEQYF.

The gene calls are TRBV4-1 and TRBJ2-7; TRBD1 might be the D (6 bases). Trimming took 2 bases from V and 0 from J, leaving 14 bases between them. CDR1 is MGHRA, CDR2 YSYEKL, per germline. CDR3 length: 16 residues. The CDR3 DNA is TGCGCCAGCAGCCAACCGACAGGTGGGGCCTCCTACGAGCAGTACTTC. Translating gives CASSQPTGGASYEQYF.

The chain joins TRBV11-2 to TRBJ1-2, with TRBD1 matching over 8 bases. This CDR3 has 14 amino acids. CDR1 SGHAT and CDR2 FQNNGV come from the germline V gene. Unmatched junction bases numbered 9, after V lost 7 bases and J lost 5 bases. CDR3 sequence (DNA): TGTGCCAGCATCAGAACCAGGGGGCAATATGGCTACACCTTC. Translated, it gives CASIRTRGQYGYTF.

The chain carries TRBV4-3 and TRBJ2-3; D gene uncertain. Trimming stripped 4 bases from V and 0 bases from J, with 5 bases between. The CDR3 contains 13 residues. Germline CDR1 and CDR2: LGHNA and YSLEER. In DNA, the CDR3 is TGCGCCAGCAGCCCTGACAGCACAGATACGCAGTATTTT. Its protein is CASSPDSTDTQYF.

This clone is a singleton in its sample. CDR3 sequence: CASSPLYTEAFF. The CDR3 nucleotides read TGTGCCAGCAGCCCCTTGTACACTGAAGCTTTCTTT. The chain links TRBV14 to TRBJ1-1; no clear D gene. Trimming took 4 bases from V and 3 from J, leaving 6 bases between them. The CDR3 runs to 12 residues. Looked up from germline, CDR1 is SGHDN and CDR2 is FVKESK.

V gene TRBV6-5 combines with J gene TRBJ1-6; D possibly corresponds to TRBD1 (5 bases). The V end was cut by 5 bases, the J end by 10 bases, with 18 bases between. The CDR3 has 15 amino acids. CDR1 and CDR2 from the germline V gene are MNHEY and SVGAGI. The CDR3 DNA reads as TGTGCCAGCAGTCCTCTAGGGGCAATGGGATCACCCCTCCACTTT. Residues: CASSPLGAMGSPLHF.

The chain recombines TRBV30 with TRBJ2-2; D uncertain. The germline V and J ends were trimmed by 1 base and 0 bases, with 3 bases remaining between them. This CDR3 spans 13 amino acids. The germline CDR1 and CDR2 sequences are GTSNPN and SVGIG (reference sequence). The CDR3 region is CAWSGPNTGELFF. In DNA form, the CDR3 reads TGTGCCTGGAGTGGACCGAACACCGGGGAGCTGTTTTTT.

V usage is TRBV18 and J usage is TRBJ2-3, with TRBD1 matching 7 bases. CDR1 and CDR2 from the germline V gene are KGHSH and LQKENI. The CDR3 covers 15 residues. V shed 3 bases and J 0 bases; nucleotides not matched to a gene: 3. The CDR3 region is CASSPGQTSTDTQYF. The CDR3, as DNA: TGTGCCAGCTCACCGGGACAGACTAGCACAGATACGCAGTATTTT.

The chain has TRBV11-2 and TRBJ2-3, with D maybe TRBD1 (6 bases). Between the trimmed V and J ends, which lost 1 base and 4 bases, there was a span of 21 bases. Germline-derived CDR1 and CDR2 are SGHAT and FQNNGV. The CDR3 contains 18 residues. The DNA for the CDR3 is TGTGCCAGCAGCTTAGGGTGGCGGACGCGACAGGCTGCAGATACGCAGTATTTT. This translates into CASSLGWRTRQAADTQYF.

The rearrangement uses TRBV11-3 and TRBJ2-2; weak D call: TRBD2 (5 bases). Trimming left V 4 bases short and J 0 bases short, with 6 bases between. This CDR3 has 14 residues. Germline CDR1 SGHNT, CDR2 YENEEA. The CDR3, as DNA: TGTGCCAGCAGCTCCGGGACGAACACCGGGGAGCTGTTTTTT. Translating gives CASSSGTNTGELFF. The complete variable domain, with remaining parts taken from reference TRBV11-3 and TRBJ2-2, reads EAGVVQSPRYKIIEKKQPVAFWCNPISGHNTLYWYLQNLGQGPELLIRYENEEAVDDSQLPKDRFSAERLKGVDSTLKIQPAELGDSAVYLCASSSGTNTGELFFGEGSRLTVL.

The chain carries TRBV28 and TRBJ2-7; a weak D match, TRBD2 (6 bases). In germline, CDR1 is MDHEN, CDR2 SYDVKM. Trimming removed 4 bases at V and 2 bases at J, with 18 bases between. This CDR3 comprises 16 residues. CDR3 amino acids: CASSYPGRENPYEQYF. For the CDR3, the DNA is TGTGCCAGCAGTTACCCGGGACGGGAGAATCCCTACGAGCAGTACTTC. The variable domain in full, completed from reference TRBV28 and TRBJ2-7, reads DVKVTQSSRYLVKRTGEKVFLECVQDMDHENMFWYRQDPGLGLRLIYFSYDVKMKEKGDIPEGYSVSREKKERFSLILESASTNQTSMYLCASSYPGRENPYEQYFGPGTRLTVT.